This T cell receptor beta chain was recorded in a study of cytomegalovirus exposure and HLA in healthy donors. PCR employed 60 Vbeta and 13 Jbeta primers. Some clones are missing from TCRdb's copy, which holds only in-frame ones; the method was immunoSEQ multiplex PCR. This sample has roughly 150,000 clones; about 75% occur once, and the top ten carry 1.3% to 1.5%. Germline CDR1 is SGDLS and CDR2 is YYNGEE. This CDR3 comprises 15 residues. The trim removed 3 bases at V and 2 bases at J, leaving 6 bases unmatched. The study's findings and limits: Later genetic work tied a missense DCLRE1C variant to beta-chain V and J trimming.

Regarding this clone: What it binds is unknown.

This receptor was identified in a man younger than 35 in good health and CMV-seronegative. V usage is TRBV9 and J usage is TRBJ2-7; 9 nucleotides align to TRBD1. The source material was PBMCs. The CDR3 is CASSEGQGSTYEQYF. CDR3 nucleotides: TGTGCCAGCAGCGAGGGACAGGGATCTACCTACGAGCAGTACTTC.